The 3 T cell receptor beta chains in this list originate from one sample, sequenced in a study of early T cells in non-severe SARS-CoV-2 infection. MiXCR was run by TCRdb on the 5' RACE reads, yielding one entry per CDR3 protein. This table has more than 90,000 distinct CDR3 sequences, approximately 11% appearing once. The sequenced sample was whole blood. The receptors derive from an adult who was a healthcare worker with PCR-confirmed SARS-CoV-2 infection or an uninfected control (not recorded which).

This clonotype was seen ten or more times. The gene calls are TRBV10-3 and TRBJ2-3; D not resolved. Germline CDR1 ENHRY, CDR2 SYGVKD. V was cut by 4 bases and J by 3 bases, with 8 bases left in between. The CDR3 runs 13 residues. The CDR3 loop is CAISGGTTDTQYF. For the CDR3, the DNA is TGTGCCATCAGTGGTGGAACAACAGATACGCAGTATTTT.

DNA for the CDR3: TGTGCCAGCAGCCTAGATAGCGACTCCTACGAGCAGTACTTC. This encodes CASSLDSDSYEQYF. The chain employs TRBV7-2 and TRBJ2-7; possibly TRBD2 for D (5 bases). This CDR3 spans 14 amino acids. Per the germline V gene, CDR1 is SGHTA and CDR2 is FQGNSA. Deletions cut 5 bases from V and 0 bases from J, with 11 bases between.

The chain combines TRBV6-1 with TRBJ1-6; a weak D match, TRBD1 (5 bases). The CDR3 length is 15 residues. Germline values: CDR1 MNHNS, CDR2 SASEGT. V lost 3 bases and J 7 bases, leaving 13 bases between the germline ends. CDR3: CASSDVRGTNSPLHF. The CDR3 DNA is TGTGCCAGCAGTGACGTCCGGGGGACGAATTCACCCCTCCACTTT.